Below, 5 T cell receptor beta chains from the same sample are listed, as sequenced in a study of blood T cells in healthy people across ages. A second about 7 to 12 cycle PCR used barcoded and J-beta primers. One entry per CDR3 protein, called by TCRdb with MiXCR from the 5' RACE reads. The table has 790,000 or so distinct CDR3 sequences, about 46% seen once. Sequences were obtained from blood. These receptors came from an elderly man in good health.

The rearrangement joins TRBV6-5 to TRBJ2-7, with D possibly TRBD2 on 5 matching bases. The CDR3 is made up of 14 amino acids. In germline, CDR1 is MNHEY, CDR2 SVGAGI. V lost 5 bases, J lost 0 bases, and 11 bases lay in between. The DNA for the CDR3 is TGTGCCAGCAGTCCGTCGGGGTACTCCTACGAGCAGTACTTC. Amino acid sequence: CASSPSGYSYEQYF.

The genes are TRBV6-2 or TRBV6-3 and TRBJ2-7; TRBD1 aligns across 7 bases. The ends lost 6 bases at V and 2 bases at J; junction bases unmatched: 10. This CDR3 is built from 15 residues. In germline, CDR1 is MNHEY, CDR2 SVGEGT. The CDR3 DNA sequence: TGTGCCAGCAGCCGAACAGGGGCTAGCCCCTACGAGCAGTACTTC. It codes for CASSRTGASPYEQYF.

The gene calls are TRBV2 and TRBJ2-5, with TRBD2 matching 10 bases. The CDR3 loop spans 15 amino acids. Per the germline V gene, CDR1 is SNHLY and CDR2 is FYNNEI. V lost 6 bases to trimming and J lost 7 bases; unmatched junction nucleotides: 11. DNA of the CDR3: TGTGCCAGCAGACCGAGGACTAGCGGATCGGGGACCCAGTACTTC. It yields the protein CASRPRTSGSGTQYF.

Only a few counts were recorded for this clonotype. The rearrangement uses TRBV24-1 and TRBJ1-4; the match to TRBD1 covers 8 bases. This CDR3 is built from 13 residues. The J segment lost 8 bases and the V segment lost 9 bases, leaving 7 bases of the junction unmatched. Germline CDR1 KGHDR, CDR2 SFDVKD. Here the CDR3 reads CATVDRGEEKLFF. The CDR3 DNA is TGTGCCACCGTCGACAGGGGAGAGGAAAAACTGTTTTTT.

This clonotype was counted between two and nine times. The chain carries TRBV20-1 and TRBJ2-1, with D perhaps TRBD2 (5 bases). The DNA matches TRBJ2-7 better at its end, which makes the J call doubtful. This CDR3 region has 20 residues. Per germline, CDR1 DFQATT and CDR2 SNEGSKA (reference sequence). This CDR3 is CSAREEGAAFQFSSYNEQYF. CDR3 sequence (DNA): TGCAGTGCTAGGGAAGAGGGTGCCGCCTTCCAGTTTAGCTCCTACAATGAGCAGTACTTC.